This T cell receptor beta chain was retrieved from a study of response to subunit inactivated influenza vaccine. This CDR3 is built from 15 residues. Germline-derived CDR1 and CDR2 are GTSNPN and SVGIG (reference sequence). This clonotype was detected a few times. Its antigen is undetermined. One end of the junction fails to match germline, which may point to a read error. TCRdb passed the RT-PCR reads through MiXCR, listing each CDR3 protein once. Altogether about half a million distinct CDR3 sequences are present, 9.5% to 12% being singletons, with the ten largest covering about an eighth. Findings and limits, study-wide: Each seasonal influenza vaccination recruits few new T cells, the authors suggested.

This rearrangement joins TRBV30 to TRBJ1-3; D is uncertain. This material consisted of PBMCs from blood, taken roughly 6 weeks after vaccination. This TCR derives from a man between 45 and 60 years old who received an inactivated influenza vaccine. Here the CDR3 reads CASSEEVSSGNTIYF. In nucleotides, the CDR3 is TGTGCCTCGAGTGAGGAGGTGAGCTCTGGAAACACCATATATTTT.